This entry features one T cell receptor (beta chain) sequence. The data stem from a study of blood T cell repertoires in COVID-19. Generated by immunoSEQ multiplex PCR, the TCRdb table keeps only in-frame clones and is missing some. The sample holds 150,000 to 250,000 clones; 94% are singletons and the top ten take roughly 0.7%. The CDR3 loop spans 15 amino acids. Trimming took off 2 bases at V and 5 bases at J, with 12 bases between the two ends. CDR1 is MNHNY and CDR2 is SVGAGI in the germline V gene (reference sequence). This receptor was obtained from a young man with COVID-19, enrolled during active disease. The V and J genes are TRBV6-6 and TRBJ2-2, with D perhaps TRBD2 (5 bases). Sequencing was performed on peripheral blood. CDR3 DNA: TGTGCCAGCAGTTACACTAGAACGTTGACCGGGGAGCTGTTTTTT. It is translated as CASSYTRTLTGELFF.